These 27 T cell receptor beta chains share one sample of origin, sequenced in a study of blood T cell repertoires in COVID-19 (dated by TCRdb to the early 2020s). Library construction relied on the immunoSEQ multiplex PCR assay. This immuneACCESS table, as held by TCRdb, lists in-frame sequences with V and J called but not all clones. Of the missing ones, under half trace to an unresolved V gene in checked studies; the others have no known cause. The sample includes around 97,000 clones, with approximately 90% observed a single time. The ten largest clones take up roughly 3% of the sample. What was sequenced was peripheral blood. The receptors stem from a man in his fifties in a cohort sampled during active COVID-19.

The CDR3 sequence: CASSPSGTPETQYF. The CDR3 DNA is TGTGCCAGCAGCCCCTCCGGGACTCCTGAGACCCAGTACTTC. The chain employs TRBV5-5 and TRBJ2-5, with a tentative D call TRBD2 (6 bases). V dropped 4 bases and J dropped 5 bases, with 15 bases sitting between them. Germline-derived CDR1 and CDR2 are SGHKS and YYEKEE (reference sequence). The CDR3 sequence is 14 residues long.

This chain joins TRBV6-5 and TRBJ2-2, with TRBD1 matching 8 bases. The CDR3 runs to 15 residues. Trimming took 11 bases from V and 4 from J; bases not matched to a gene: 12. Germline CDR1 is MNHEY and CDR2 is SVGAGI. CDR3 sequence reads: CASSRDRYSTGELFF. In DNA form, the CDR3 reads TGTGCCTCCTCCCGGGACAGGTATTCCACCGGGGAGCTGTTTTTT.

The V and J genes are TRBV14 and TRBJ1-6; no firm D call. The CDR3 consists of 14 residues. CDR1 is SGHDN and CDR2 is FVKESK in the germline V gene. Trimming cost V 0 bases and J 7 bases, with 7 bases left between them. The CDR3 region is CASSQEASNSPLHF. The CDR3 DNA reads as TGTGCCAGCAGCCAAGAGGCCTCAAATTCACCCCTCCACTTT.

Only a few counts were recorded for this clone. This chain connects TRBV6-5 to TRBJ2-7; TRBD1 agrees at 7 bases. The length of the CDR3 is 13 residues. From germline, CDR1 is MNHEY and CDR2 SVGAGI. V shed 6 bases, J shed 1 base, and the junction held 3 bases outside the gene matches. The CDR3 nucleotides are TGTGCCAGCAGGCAGGGGGAATCCTACGAGCAGTACGTC. Translation gives CASRQGESYEQYV.

The rearrangement joins TRBV6-1 to TRBJ1-1; 8 positions match TRBD1. The J segment lost 4 bases and the V segment lost 4 bases, leaving 11 bases of the junction unmatched. Germline V gene lookup returns CDR1 MNHNS and CDR2 SASEGT. The CDR3 length is 16 residues. The CDR3 coding sequence is TGTGCCAGCAGTGTACCCCCGGGACAGGCGGGCACTGAAGCTTTCTTT. This encodes CASSVPPGQAGTEAFF.

The CDR3 loop reads CASSAAGAVNTEAFF. The CDR3 bases are TGCGCCAGCAGCGCCGCAGGGGCCGTGAACACTGAAGCTTTCTTT. This rearrangement joins TRBV5-1 to TRBJ1-1; D is perhaps TRBD1 (6 bases). CDR3 size: 15 residues. V was cut by 4 bases and J by 0 bases, with 13 bases left in between. Germline V CDR1 and CDR2: SGHRS, YFSETQ.

V usage is TRBV20-1 and J usage is TRBJ1-1; the D is unclear. Per germline, CDR1 DFQATT and CDR2 SNEGSKA (reference sequence). The V and J ends lost 6 bases and 0 bases respectively, with 5 bases between them. The CDR3 contains 11 residues. The CDR3 bases are TGCAGTGCAAATATGAACACTGAAGCTTTCTTT. It yields the protein CSANMNTEAFF.

The chain recombines TRBV5-1 with TRBJ1-2; D perhaps matches TRBD1 (6 bases). The germline V gene has CDR1 SGHRS and CDR2 YFSETQ. This CDR3 has 13 residues. Between the trimmed V and J ends, which lost 3 bases and 8 bases, there was a span of 14 bases. CDR3 sequence reads: CASSSTGQGGYTF. The CDR3 bases are TGCGCCAGCAGCTCGACAGGCCAAGGGGGCTACACCTTC.

This rearrangement joins TRBV5-1 to TRBJ2-2; TRBD1 might be the D (6 bases). CDR1 and CDR2 (germline): SGHRS, YFSETQ. V was trimmed by 4 bases and J by 5 bases, leaving 15 bases between them. The CDR3 loop spans 15 amino acids. In nucleotides, the CDR3 is TGCGCCAGCAGCCCCTGGGGGCAGGGAACCGGGGAGCTGTTTTTT. Amino acids: CASSPWGQGTGELFF. The full variable domain, in which reference TRBV5-1 and TRBJ2-2 provide the parts outside the CDR3, is KAGVTQTPRYLIKTRGQQVTLSCSPISGHRSVSWYQQTPGQGLQFLFEYFSETQRNKGNFPGRFSGRQFSNSRSEMNVSTLELGDSALYLCASSPWGQGTGELFFGEGSRLTVL.

This sequence joins TRBV29-1 and TRBJ1-1; D unresolved. The CDR3 runs to 13 residues. Between the trimmed V and J ends, which lost 8 bases and 1 base, there was a span of 14 bases. Germline CDR1 SQVTM, CDR2 ANQGSEA. CDR3 region: CSSGVGANTEAFF. The CDR3 bases are TGCAGCTCTGGCGTCGGAGCGAACACTGAAGCTTTCTTT. Supplemented by reference TRBV29-1 and TRBJ1-1, the full variable domain reads SAVISQKPSRDICQRGTSLTIQCQVDSQVTMMFWYRQQPGQSLTLIATANQGSEATYESGFVIDKFPISRPNLTFSTLTVSNMSPEDSSIYLCSSGVGANTEAFFGQGTRLTVV.

The V call is TRBV5-6, the J call TRBJ1-5, with 7 nucleotides matching TRBD1. The CDR3 is 12 residues long. V lost 3 bases and J lost 11; bases outside the gene matches: 5. The germline gives CDR1 SGHDT, CDR2 YYEEEE. The CDR3 spells CASSSAQGAQHF. Written as DNA, the CDR3 is TGTGCCAGCAGCTCAGCTCAGGGGGCCCAGCATTTT. The full variable domain, in which reference TRBV5-6 and TRBJ1-5 provide the parts outside the CDR3, is DAGVTQSPTHLIKTRGQQVTLRCSPKSGHDTVSWYQQALGQGPQFIFQYYEEEERQRGNFPDRFSGHQFPNYSSELNVNALLLGDSALYLCASSSAQGAQHFGDGTRLSIL.

The CDR3 DNA reads TGTGCCACTAAGACAGGGCGTAGCACAGATACGCAGTATTTT. Translating gives CATKTGRSTDTQYF. V gene TRBV15 combines with J gene TRBJ2-3, with TRBD1 matching 7 bases. CDR1 is LNHNV, CDR2 YYDKDF, per germline (reference sequence). V gave up 9 bases and J gave up 0 bases; unmatched junction bases: 6. This CDR3 is built from 14 residues.

This chain joins TRBV24-1 and TRBJ2-1, with 16 bases matching TRBD2. Per the germline V gene, CDR1 is KGHDR and CDR2 is SFDVKD. J was trimmed by 12 bases and V by 7 bases; bases with no gene match: 11. The CDR3 length is 16 residues. The CDR3 DNA sequence: TGTGCCACCAGCGGGCCCGGGACTAGCGGGGGGGCGCGGCAGTTCTTC. Translating it yields CATSGPGTSGGARQFF.

This rearrangement joins TRBV6-5 to TRBJ1-6; 8 nucleotides align to TRBD1. The trim removed 7 bases at V and 6 bases at J, leaving 5 bases unmatched. The length of the CDR3 is 14 residues. CDR1 is MNHEY, CDR2 SVGAGI, per germline. DNA of the CDR3: TGTGCCAGCACCCAGGGACAGGCTAATTCACCCCTCCACTTT. Translation: CASTQGQANSPLHF.

V usage is TRBV6-2 or TRBV6-3 and J usage is TRBJ2-7, with D hard to call. V gave up 3 bases and J gave up 6 bases, with 9 bases separating them. The CDR3 is 12 residues long. Per germline, CDR1 MNHEY and CDR2 SVGEGT. CDR3 protein: CASSYRSVEQYF. CDR3 nucleotide sequence: TGTGCCAGCAGTTATAGATCGGTCGAGCAGTACTTC.

The J gene is TRBJ2-1, the V gene TRBV9, with 13 bases fitting TRBD2. The junction had 5 bases not matched to a gene; V was cut back by 3 bases and J by 8 bases. The CDR3 spans 15 residues. CDR1 and CDR2 (germline): SGDLS, YYNGEE. This chain's CDR3 is CASSELAGGLDEQFF. CDR3 DNA: TGTGCCAGCAGCGAACTAGCGGGGGGGCTTGATGAGCAGTTCTTC.

The chain joins TRBV10-1 to TRBJ2-3, with TRBD2 matching 8 bases. Germline-derived CDR1 and CDR2 are WNHNN and SYGVQD (reference sequence). The CDR3 has 14 residues. V was pared by 2 bases and J by 3 bases, with 1 base of the junction left unmatched. This chain's CDR3 is CASSEGTRTDTQYF. The CDR3 region has the DNA TGCGCCAGCAGTGAGGGGACTAGAACAGATACGCAGTATTTT.

The V call is TRBV14, the J call TRBJ2-2; 7 bases fit TRBD1. The CDR3 extends over 15 amino acids. Germline V lookup: CDR1 SGHDN, CDR2 FVKESK. With V trimmed by 3 bases and J by 7 bases, 8 bases remained unmatched. CDR3 sequence (DNA): TGTGCCAGCAGCCAGGCCAGGGGGTTCGGCGGGGAGCTGTTTTTT. It codes for CASSQARGFGGELFF.

This clone was counted a few times. This chain joins TRBV6-5 and TRBJ2-7, with D possibly matching TRBD2 (6 bases). There are 14 residues in the CDR3. The V and J ends lost 5 bases and 4 bases respectively, with 15 bases between them. Germline CDR1 is MNHEY and CDR2 is SVGAGI. The CDR3 DNA follows: TGTGCCAGCAGTCCCCCGGGACTCTCTTACGAGCAGTACTTC. It codes for CASSPPGLSYEQYF.

The sample holds one count of this clone. V usage is TRBV9 and J usage is TRBJ2-1; D is unclear. V lost 3 bases and J lost 0, with 7 bases in between. The CDR3 length is 14 residues. CDR1 is SGDLS and CDR2 is YYNGEE in the germline V gene. As DNA, the CDR3 is TGTGCCAGCAGCGACCCTAGCTCCTACAATGAGCAGTTCTTC. Translating gives CASSDPSSYNEQFF.

The chain recombines TRBV5-6 with TRBJ2-1; 11 bases line up with TRBD2. Trimming cost V 3 bases and J 5 bases; bases outside gene matches: 4. The germline gives CDR1 SGHDT, CDR2 YYEEEE. This CDR3 has 15 amino acids. CDR3 sequence reads: CASSWTSGYHNEQFF. CDR3 in DNA: TGTGCCAGCAGCTGGACTAGCGGGTACCACAATGAGCAGTTCTTC.

The rearrangement links TRBV5-6 to TRBJ1-2; a possible D gene is TRBD1 (5 bases). Per germline, CDR1 SGHDT and CDR2 YYEEEE. The CDR3 has 16 amino acids. V was pared by 1 base and J by 2 bases, with 15 bases between. The CDR3, as DNA: TGTGCCAGCAGCTTGAGGGGCGACTGGTTGAACTATGGCTACACCTTC. Translation gives CASSLRGDWLNYGYTF.

This sequence joins TRBV29-1 and TRBJ2-1; D possibly corresponds to TRBD1 (6 bases). V lost 1 base and J 0 bases, leaving 7 bases between the germline ends. CDR3 length: 14 amino acids. Germline V gene sequence: CDR1 SQVTM, CDR2 ANQGSEA. CDR3 loop: CSVEGGGSYNEQFF. The CDR3 nucleotides are TGCAGCGTTGAAGGAGGGGGCTCCTACAATGAGCAGTTCTTC.

As concerns this clone: One junction end disagrees with the germline gene, perhaps due to a read error. This rearrangement joins TRBV6-5 to TRBJ1-2; D is perhaps TRBD1 (5 bases). Germline V gives CDR1 MNHEY, CDR2 SVGAGI. This CDR3 contains 11 residues. As DNA, the CDR3 is TGCGCTTCCTGGGGGGGTCTGGGCTACACCTTC. Protein sequence: CASWGGLGYTF.

The chain is built from TRBV19 and TRBJ2-3; a weak D match, TRBD2 (6 bases). Germline assignment: CDR1 LNHDA and CDR2 SQIVND (reference sequence). The CDR3 consists of 15 residues. Deletions cut 5 bases from V and 2 bases from J, with 14 bases between. CDR3 amino acids: CASSPRDSNTDTQYF. Written as DNA, the CDR3 is TGTGCCAGTAGTCCGCGGGACTCGAACACAGATACGCAGTATTTT.

The rearrangement uses TRBV11-2 and TRBJ2-1; 7 bases line up with TRBD2. CDR1 is SGHAT, CDR2 FQNNGV, per germline. The trim removed 1 base at V and 12 bases at J, leaving 3 bases unmatched. The CDR3 totals 12 residues. CDR3 loop: CASSLARGSQFF. CDR3 coding DNA: TGTGCCAGCAGCTTAGCGCGGGGGTCGCAGTTCTTC. Full variable domain (outside the CDR3, taken from reference TRBV11-2 and TRBJ2-1): EAGVAQSPRYKIIEKRQSVAFWCNPISGHATLYWYQQILGQGPKLLIQFQNNGVVDDSQLPKDRFSAERLKGVDSTLKIQPAKLEDSAVYLCASSLARGSQFFGPGTRLTVL.

This clone has only a few counts. V usage is TRBV11-3 and J usage is TRBJ2-3; a weak D match, TRBD1 (6 bases). In germline, CDR1 is SGHNT, CDR2 YENEEA. V lost 3 bases to trimming and J lost 2 bases, with 9 bases between them. The CDR3 spans 14 residues. The CDR3 loop is CASSLWDNTDTQYF. The DNA of the CDR3 is TGTGCCAGCAGCTTGTGGGACAACACAGATACGCAGTATTTT.